The 11 T cell receptor beta chains below come from one sample, sequenced in a study of cytotoxic CD8 clonotypes in ibrutinib-treated CLL. The data were produced by immunoSEQ multiplex PCR, yet TCRdb's version contains in-frame clones alone and is incomplete. The table has 45,000 to 55,000 clones, around half seen once; the top ten hold 32%. Material: PBMCs, obtained after 12 months of ibrutinib treatment. These receptors were collected from a human donor with chronic lymphocytic leukemia.

The chain is built from TRBV6-5 and TRBJ2-1; 9 bases agree with TRBD1. Trimming at V came to 4 bases and at J to 0 bases, leaving 4 bases not matched to a gene. The germline CDR1 and CDR2 sequences are MNHEY and SVGAGI. The CDR3 has 16 residues. CDR3 sequence reads: CASSFETGGSYNEQFF. CDR3 nucleotide sequence: TGTGCCAGCAGTTTCGAGACAGGGGGCTCCTACAATGAGCAGTTCTTC.

The chain uses TRBV21-1 and TRBJ2-7; whether TRBD2, the table's D call, matches the DNA was not checked. TRBV21-1 is reported as a pseudogene. This CDR3 is 16 amino acids long. CDR3 amino acids: CASSRVLAGVPYEQYF. CDR3 sequence (DNA): TGTGCCAGCAGCAGAGTACTAGCGGGAGTGCCCTACGAGCAGTACTTC.

This chain joins TRBV6-1 and TRBJ1-1; D is uncertain. The V gene's germline CDR1 is MNHNS and CDR2 SASEGT. The V gene lost 10 bases and the J gene lost 2 bases, with 14 bases spanning the gap. This CDR3 spans 13 amino acids. CDR3 sequence (DNA): TGTGCCACCGACGTCGCGAAAAACACTGAAGCTTTCTTT. The encoded protein is CATDVAKNTEAFF.

The V call is TRBV2, the J call TRBJ1-4; a weak D match, TRBD1 (5 bases). V shed 5 bases and J shed 8 bases, with 6 bases lying between them. CDR3 length: 11 residues. Germline loops: CDR1 SNHLY, CDR2 FYNNEI. The chain's CDR3 is CASSWGEKLFF. CDR3 coding DNA: TGTGCCAGCAGTTGGGGCGAAAAACTGTTTTTT.

V is TRBV28 and J is TRBJ2-6; tentatively, D is TRBD1 (5 bases). CDR1 is MDHEN and CDR2 is SYDVKM in the germline V gene. This CDR3 contains 14 residues. Trimming took off 7 bases at V and 2 bases at J, with 9 bases between the two ends. The CDR3 coding sequence is TGTGCCAGCAACAAAGGGGCTGGGGCCAACGTCCTGACTTTC. Its protein is CASNKGAGANVLTF.

This clone was seen more than once but under ten times. The rearrangement uses TRBV11-2 and TRBJ1-2; D may be TRBD1 (5 bases). Germline values: CDR1 SGHAT, CDR2 FQNNGV. The CDR3 is 13 residues long. Trimming removed 3 bases at V and 4 bases at J, with 9 bases between. Here the CDR3 DNA reads TGTGCCAGCAGCTTTGAAGGGGTCTATGGCTACACCTTC. It yields the protein CASSFEGVYGYTF.

This chain links TRBV7-8 with TRBJ2-3, with D possibly called TRBD1 or TRBD2 (5 bases each). Germline assignment: CDR1 SGHVS and CDR2 FQNEAQ. Trimming took off 6 bases at V and 3 bases at J, with 13 bases between the two ends. The CDR3 is made up of 14 amino acids. CDR3 bases: TGTGCCAGCAGTCGGGGCTACGGGACAGATACGCAGTATTTT. It translates to CASSRGYGTDTQYF.

V and J are TRBV5-5 and TRBJ1-5; D call uncertain. The CDR3 covers 15 residues. Germline V lookup: CDR1 SGHKS, CDR2 YYEKEE (reference sequence). V lost 4 bases and J lost 0, with 11 bases in between. The CDR3 DNA is TGTGCCAGCAGCCTCGACGGGAATAGCAATCAGCCCCAGCATTTT. The encoded protein is CASSLDGNSNQPQHF. Variable domain in full (rest from reference TRBV5-5 and TRBJ1-5): DAGVTQSPTHLIKTRGQQVTLRCSPISGHKSVSWYQQVLGQGPQFIFQYYEKEERGRGNFPDRFSARQFPNYSSELNVNALLLGDSALYLCASSLDGNSNQPQHFGDGTRLSIL.

The chain links TRBV2 to TRBJ2-5, with D possibly matching TRBD2 (6 bases). CDR1 and CDR2 from the germline V gene are SNHLY and FYNNEI. CDR3 length: 12 residues. V was cut by 7 bases and J by 2 bases, with 8 bases left in between. CDR3 amino acids: CASNAGQETQYF. The CDR3 coding sequence is TGTGCCAGCAACGCGGGGCAAGAGACCCAGTACTTC.

This chain joins TRBV6-4 and TRBJ2-3; 7 bases are shared with TRBD2. The junction had 6 bases not matched to a gene; V was cut back by 0 bases and J by 3 bases. The CDR3 has 16 amino acids. CDR1 is MRHNA, CDR2 SNTAGT, per germline. For the CDR3, the DNA is TGTGCCAGCAGTGACTCGGCGGGAGTTAAGACAGATACGCAGTATTTT. Its translation: CASSDSAGVKTDTQYF.

CDR3 DNA: TGTGCCAGCATCCTTTACGACTTTGTCTTGGCGGGTGGCTACACCTTC. Translating gives CASILYDFVLAGGYTF. The chain joins TRBV5-4 to TRBJ1-2; D is unclear. The CDR3 extends over 16 amino acids. Germline CDR1 and CDR2: SGHNT and YYREEE (reference sequence). V was shortened by 6 bases and J by 7 bases, with 25 bases between the two germline ends.